Listed below are T cell receptor beta chains from one sample, sequenced in a study of blood T cell repertoires in COVID-19. TCRdb's table, derived via immunoSEQ multiplex PCR, lists solely in-frame clones and lacks some. The repertoire consists of tens of thousands of clones, with under 90% occurring once and the leading ten covering 9% to 15%. Source material: peripheral blood. These receptors all come from a human donor in a cohort sampled during active COVID-19. Both conserved end residues are part of each CDR3. A D gene is named only where the DNA matches it firmly. Part of the rows lack a size; the others show once, few, many or a class for expanded clones.

V gene: TRBV3-1/TRBV3-2; D gene: .; clone size: few; J gene: TRBJ1-1; CDR3 DNA: TGTGCCAGCAGTCCCTACAGCAACACTGAAGCTTTCTTT; CDR3 protein: CASSPYSNTEAFF
V gene: TRBV5-1; D gene: TRBD2; clone size: .; J gene: TRBJ2-2; CDR3 DNA: TGCGCCAGCAGCTTCTCACTAGCGGGTCGCACCGGGGAGCTGTTTTTT; CDR3 protein: CASSFSLAGRTGELFF
V gene: TRBV27; D gene: TRBD2; clone size: .; J gene: TRBJ2-7; CDR3 DNA: TGTGCCAGCAGCGTCCGGGAGGGCCGCGAGCAGTACTTC; CDR3 protein: CASSVREGREQYF
V gene: TRBV11-2; D gene: .; clone size: .; J gene: TRBJ2-7; CDR3 DNA: TGTGCCAGCAGCTTCGGGACTTCCTACGAGCAGTACTTC; CDR3 protein: CASSFGTSYEQYF
V gene: TRBV7-9; D gene: TRBD1; clone size: .; J gene: TRBJ2-1; CDR3 DNA: TGTGCCAGCACCCCAGGGGGCAATGAGCAGTTCTTC; CDR3 protein: CASTPGGNEQFF
V gene: TRBV30; D gene: .; clone size: .; J gene: TRBJ2-5; CDR3 DNA: TGTGCCTGGAGTGTCACGGGGACCCAGTACTTC; CDR3 protein: CAWSVTGTQYF
V gene: TRBV7-9; D gene: TRBD2; clone size: once; J gene: TRBJ2-2; CDR3 DNA: TGTGCCAGCAGCTTAGTAGGGTATATGGGACTAGCTGCCACCGGGGAGCTGTTTTTT; CDR3 protein: CASSLVGYMGLAATGELFF
V gene: TRBV9; D gene: TRBD1; clone size: .; J gene: TRBJ2-7; CDR3 DNA: TGTGCCAGCAGCGTAGGGGGACAGGGGGCCCACGAGCAGTACTTC; CDR3 protein: CASSVGGQGAHEQYF
V gene: TRBV7-9; D gene: .; clone size: .; J gene: TRBJ1-1; CDR3 DNA: TGTGCCAGCAGCCCCGTTACAGGGAGGAACACTGAAGCTTTCTTT; CDR3 protein: CASSPVTGRNTEAFF
V gene: TRBV19; D gene: .; clone size: .; J gene: TRBJ1-2; CDR3 DNA: TGTGCCAGTAGTATCCCGTCCGAGAACTATGGCTACACCTTC; CDR3 protein: CASSIPSENYGYTF
V gene: TRBV19; D gene: TRBD2; clone size: .; J gene: TRBJ2-1; CDR3 DNA: TGTGCCACTAGCGGGTCGTCCTACAATGAGCAGTTCTTC; CDR3 protein: CATSGSSYNEQFF
V gene: TRBV10-3; D gene: .; clone size: .; J gene: TRBJ1-5; CDR3 DNA: TGTGCCATCGGAAGGGAAGGGGCAGGTCAGCCCCAGCATTTT; CDR3 protein: CAIGREGAGQPQHF
V gene: TRBV19; D gene: TRBD1; clone size: .; J gene: TRBJ1-5; CDR3 DNA: TGTGCCAGTAGTATAGGGCCGTTGGGACAGGGATTATATAGCAATCAGCCCCAGCATTTT; CDR3 protein: CASSIGPLGQGLYSNQPQHF
V gene: TRBV6-5; D gene: .; clone size: once; J gene: TRBJ1-1; CDR3 DNA: TGTGCCAGCAGTTACACGACAGCTAGGAACACTGAAGCTTTCTTT; CDR3 protein: CASSYTTARNTEAFF
V gene: TRBV9; D gene: .; clone size: .; J gene: TRBJ2-7; CDR3 DNA: TGTGCCAGCAGCGTAGCTGGAGCAGCATCCTACGAGCAGTACTTC; CDR3 protein: CASSVAGAASYEQYF
V gene: TRBV27; D gene: TRBD1; clone size: .; J gene: TRBJ1-1; CDR3 DNA: TGTGCCAGCAGTATCGGGACAGGGAACACTGAAGCTTTCTTT; CDR3 protein: CASSIGTGNTEAFF
V gene: TRBV6-2/TRBV6-3; D gene: .; clone size: .; J gene: TRBJ1-1; CDR3 DNA: TGTGCCAGCAGTTACTTTCCCGGAGGCGTGAACACTGAAGCTTTCTTT; CDR3 protein: CASSYFPGGVNTEAFF
V gene: TRBV7-2; D gene: .; clone size: .; J gene: TRBJ1-5; CDR3 DNA: TGTGCCAGCAGATCGGAAGGGGAAGTCCAGCCCCAGCATTTT; CDR3 protein: CASRSEGEVQPQHF
V gene: TRBV30; D gene: TRBD1; clone size: once; J gene: TRBJ1-2; CDR3 DNA: TGTGCCTGGAGCATTAGACAGGGCCGGCGGGGCTACACCTTC; CDR3 protein: CAWSIRQGRRGYTF
V gene: TRBV4-2; D gene: TRBD1; clone size: .; J gene: TRBJ2-7; CDR3 DNA: TGTGCCAGCAGCCAAGTGGCAGGGGGCATGGTCGAGCAGTACTTC; CDR3 protein: CASSQVAGGMVEQYF
V gene: TRBV7-6; D gene: .; clone size: .; J gene: TRBJ2-3; CDR3 DNA: TGTGCCAGCAGCTTAAGCCAGCGGAGCACAGATACGCAGTATTTT; CDR3 protein: CASSLSQRSTDTQYF
V gene: TRBV27; D gene: .; clone size: .; J gene: TRBJ1-3; CDR3 DNA: TGTGCCAGCAGTTTAGGGGGGGCTGGAAACACCATATATTTT; CDR3 protein: CASSLGGAGNTIYF
V gene: TRBV28; D gene: .; clone size: .; J gene: TRBJ2-7; CDR3 DNA: TGTGCCAGCAGTTCCTCAGGGGCCGAATCCTACGAGCAGTACTTC; CDR3 protein: CASSSSGAESYEQYF
V gene: TRBV7-9; D gene: TRBD2; clone size: once; J gene: TRBJ2-7; CDR3 DNA: TGTGCCAGCAGCGCCCCTCAGGGCGGGGGCTCCTACGAGCAGTACTTC; CDR3 protein: CASSAPQGGGSYEQYF
V gene: TRBV5-4; D gene: .; clone size: few; J gene: TRBJ2-7; CDR3 DNA: TGTGCCAGCAGCCTTAAGCTGGGGGCGGTCGAGCAGTACTTC; CDR3 protein: CASSLKLGAVEQYF
V gene: TRBV6-2/TRBV6-3; D gene: .; clone size: .; J gene: TRBJ1-2; CDR3 DNA: TGTGCCAGCAGTTACGACAGACCCTATGGCTACACCTTC; CDR3 protein: CASSYDRPYGYTF
V gene: TRBV18; D gene: TRBD1; clone size: .; J gene: TRBJ2-7; CDR3 DNA: TGTGCCAGCTCACCACGAACCACCGGGACAGGGGTTAACGAGCAGTACTTC; CDR3 protein: CASSPRTTGTGVNEQYF
V gene: TRBV7-2; D gene: TRBD1; clone size: few; J gene: TRBJ1-4; CDR3 DNA: TGTGCCAGCAGCTTTGACAGGGGGGTAAATGAAAAACTGTTTTTT; CDR3 protein: CASSFDRGVNEKLFF
V gene: TRBV7-2; D gene: TRBD1; clone size: .; J gene: TRBJ1-5; CDR3 DNA: TGTGCCAGCAGCTCCGGGACAGGGGTTCAGCCCCAGCATTTT; CDR3 protein: CASSSGTGVQPQHF
V gene: TRBV4-2; D gene: TRBD1; clone size: .; J gene: TRBJ2-1; CDR3 DNA: TGTGCCAGCAGCCCCCCCGGGACAGAGTTGAATGAGCAGTTCTTC; CDR3 protein: CASSPPGTELNEQFF
V gene: TRBV7-2; D gene: TRBD1; clone size: .; J gene: TRBJ1-2; CDR3 DNA: TGTGCCAGCAGCCCCGTTGGGGGACAGCGACTCTTCTACACCTTC; CDR3 protein: CASSPVGGQRLFYTF
V gene: TRBV4-3; D gene: TRBD1; clone size: .; J gene: TRBJ1-4; CDR3 DNA: TGCGCCAGCAGCCCCCAGGGGACAGTCGGCGAAAAACTGTTTTTT; CDR3 protein: CASSPQGTVGEKLFF
V gene: TRBV30; D gene: TRBD1; clone size: .; J gene: TRBJ1-2; CDR3 DNA: TGTGCCTGGGGTCCACAGGGGGGCTATGGCTACACCTTC; CDR3 protein: CAWGPQGGYGYTF
V gene: TRBV19; D gene: .; clone size: .; J gene: TRBJ1-1; CDR3 DNA: TGTGCCAGTAACCAGACCCAGGGGAACACTGAAGCTTTCTTT; CDR3 protein: CASNQTQGNTEAFF
V gene: TRBV5-1; D gene: .; clone size: .; J gene: TRBJ1-1; CDR3 DNA: TGCGCCAGCAGCTTGGAGGTAGGGGGTAACACTGAAGCTTTCTTT; CDR3 protein: CASSLEVGGNTEAFF
V gene: TRBV6-5; D gene: .; clone size: .; J gene: TRBJ1-2; CDR3 DNA: TGTGCCAGCAGTTACGAGGGCGGGTCTGGCTACACCTTC; CDR3 protein: CASSYEGGSGYTF
V gene: TRBV7-8; D gene: TRBD2; clone size: .; J gene: TRBJ2-1; CDR3 DNA: TGTGCCAGCAGCTTAGAAGCGGGACTGGTCAGGAATGAGCAGTTCTTC; CDR3 protein: CASSLEAGLVRNEQFF
V gene: TRBV5-1; D gene: TRBD1; clone size: .; J gene: TRBJ1-4; CDR3 DNA: TGCGCCAGCAGCTTGGGTATCGGGACAGGGACTAATGAAAAACTGTTTTTT; CDR3 protein: CASSLGIGTGTNEKLFF
V gene: TRBV12-3/TRBV12-4; D gene: .; clone size: .; J gene: TRBJ1-2; CDR3 DNA: TGTGCCAGCAGTCTTACAGGGTACTATGGCTACACCTTC; CDR3 protein: CASSLTGYYGYTF
V gene: TRBV18; D gene: TRBD1; clone size: .; J gene: TRBJ1-1; CDR3 DNA: TGTGCCAGCTCACCACTTTTGGGACAGGGGGCTGGGAACACTGAAGCTTTCTTT; CDR3 protein: CASSPLLGQGAGNTEAFF
V gene: TRBV18; D gene: TRBD1; clone size: once; J gene: TRBJ1-1; CDR3 DNA: TGTGCCAGCTCACGCCCGTGGGGACAGGGGAATGCCAACACTGAAGCTTTCTTT; CDR3 protein: CASSRPWGQGNANTEAFF
V gene: TRBV27; D gene: TRBD2; clone size: .; J gene: TRBJ2-6; CDR3 DNA: TGTGCCAGCAGTTTAACGGGAGGAGTCCTGACTTTC; CDR3 protein: CASSLTGGVLTF
V gene: TRBV27; D gene: .; clone size: once; J gene: TRBJ2-7; CDR3 DNA: TGTGCCAGCAGTTTATCATATCGAGTCGAGCAGTACTTC; CDR3 protein: CASSLSYRVEQYF
V gene: TRBV7-9; D gene: .; clone size: .; J gene: TRBJ2-3; CDR3 DNA: TGTGCCAGCAGCTTGAATGTAGCGAGCACAGATACGCAGTATTTT; CDR3 protein: CASSLNVASTDTQYF
V gene: TRBV6-6; D gene: .; clone size: few; J gene: TRBJ2-3; CDR3 DNA: TGTGCCAGCAGCCTAAACACAGATACGCAGTATTTT; CDR3 protein: CASSLNTDTQYF
V gene: TRBV4-3; D gene: TRBD2; clone size: .; J gene: TRBJ2-1; CDR3 DNA: TGCGCCAGCAGCCGCCTAGCGGGGAACAATGAGCAGTTCTTC; CDR3 protein: CASSRLAGNNEQFF
V gene: TRBV4-1; D gene: .; clone size: .; J gene: TRBJ2-3; CDR3 DNA: TGCGCCAGCAGCCAAGATCCCATGCGGGGCACAGATACGCAGTATTTT; CDR3 protein: CASSQDPMRGTDTQYF
V gene: TRBV5-1; D gene: TRBD1; clone size: .; J gene: TRBJ1-2; CDR3 DNA: TGCGCCAGCAGCCCCGGACAGGGGAACTATGGCTACACCTTC; CDR3 protein: CASSPGQGNYGYTF
V gene: TRBV10-1; D gene: .; clone size: .; J gene: TRBJ2-3; CDR3 DNA: TGCGCCAGCAGTGAGTCGCTCTTAAGAGGGAGGACTTCCATACCAGATACGCAGTATTTT; CDR3 protein: CASSESLLRGRTSIPDTQYF
V gene: TRBV7-2; D gene: .; clone size: once; J gene: TRBJ2-7; CDR3 DNA: TGTGCCAGCAGGACGGGGTATAGTTTCCACGAGCAGTACTTC; CDR3 protein: CASRTGYSFHEQYF
V gene: TRBV15; D gene: TRBD1; clone size: .; J gene: TRBJ1-1; CDR3 DNA: TGTGCCACCAGCAGGTCGAGACAGGGGGCGCTGGGGACTGAAGCTTTCTTT; CDR3 protein: CATSRSRQGALGTEAFF
V gene: TRBV4-3; D gene: TRBD1; clone size: once; J gene: TRBJ1-6; CDR3 DNA: TGCGCCAGCAGCCAAGGGGGACAGGTTGATTCGCCCCTCCACTTT; CDR3 protein: CASSQGGQVDSPLHF
V gene: TRBV10-1; D gene: TRBD2; clone size: .; J gene: TRBJ2-7; CDR3 DNA: TGCGCCAGCAGTGGGGCACTAGCGGGAGGGCCATTCTACGAGCAGTACTTC; CDR3 protein: CASSGALAGGPFYEQYF
V gene: TRBV4-1; D gene: TRBD2; clone size: .; J gene: TRBJ2-1; CDR3 DNA: TGCGCCAGCAGCCAAGAGGGAAGGCGGGAGTATGGTGAGCAGTTCTTC; CDR3 protein: CASSQEGRREYGEQFF